This TCR beta chain was recorded in a study of blood T cell repertoires in COVID-19. Overall study context: Acute and convalescent COVID-19 specimens originated in the United States, Italy and Spain. In each case, the material was cDNA or gDNA derived from T cells, B-cell-depleted T cells, or PBMCs.

In the original analysis: Counts of nucleated cells, estimated from reference gene primer amplification, were obtained. This table comes from immunoSEQ multiplex PCR, and its TCRdb copy is limited to in-frame clones, with some not included. D and trimming come from the DNA, and the V and J calls and clone size come from that table. The repertoire has some 490,000 clones, approximately 85% of them found once; the top ten carry 3% to 4%. V lost 3 bases and J lost 0; bases outside the gene matches: 7. CDR1 is ENHRY and CDR2 is SYGVKD in the germline V gene. This CDR3 region has 17 residues. Material: peripheral blood. The chain employs TRBV10-3 and TRBJ1-5; TRBD1 aligns across 8 bases. The source is a human donor in a cohort sampled during active COVID-19. The CDR3 DNA follows: TGTGCCATCAGTGAAGGGACAGGACTTTATAGCAATCAGCCCCAGCATTTT. Translating gives CAISEGTGLYSNQPQHF.